The following is a T cell receptor beta chain sequence with its context. Trimming shortened V by 6 bases and J by 4 bases, and 15 bases separated the two germline ends. CDR3 length equals 13 residues. Germline CDR1 GTSNPN, CDR2 SVGIG (reference sequence). Authors' data handling: Amplifying reference gene primers gave estimates of nucleated cell counts. The assay was immunoSEQ multiplex PCR, and TCRdb's table has in-frame clones only and misses some. That table supplies the V and J calls and clone size; D and trimming were determined from the DNA. The sample shows around 80,000 clones, 70% to 85% of them seen only once. The data originate from a study of blood T cell repertoires in COVID-19. Study background: Samples came from the United States, Italy and Spain, spanning acute and convalescent COVID-19. Sample material is recorded as cDNA or gDNA derived from T cells, B-cell-depleted T cells, or PBMCs.

The source material was peripheral blood. The source of this sequence is a man aged 45 to 65 with active or convalescent COVID-19. This rearrangement joins TRBV30 to TRBJ2-5; the D gene is possibly TRBD1 (6 bases). For the CDR3, the DNA is TGTGCCTGCTCCTACAGGGTTCCAGAGACCCAGTACTTC. This gives the protein CACSYRVPETQYF.